The clone carrying this T cell receptor beta chain was detected many times. This sample was taken from a study of T-cell reconstitution after alpha-beta-depleted transplantation in children. Researchers prepared the TCRbeta library using unique molecular identifiers, the study reports. A single record per CDR3 protein comes from TCRdb applying MiXCR to the PCR reads. The sample lists hundreds of thousands of distinct CDR3 sequences; 11% were seen once. The clonotype was recovered from a child younger than two with acute myeloid leukemia, due to receive a stem cell transplant. The source material was PBMCs, sampled before TCRalphabeta/CD19-depleted stem cell transplant.

This CDR3 is CASSYSGAYGYTF. CDR3 DNA: TGTGCCAGCAGTTACTCGGGGGCCTATGGCTACACCTTC. The chain links TRBV6-5 to TRBJ1-2; D possibly corresponds to TRBD1 (6 bases). V lost 0 bases and J 4 bases, leaving 6 bases between the germline ends. The germline V gene has CDR1 MNHEY and CDR2 SVGAGI. The CDR3 is 13 residues long.